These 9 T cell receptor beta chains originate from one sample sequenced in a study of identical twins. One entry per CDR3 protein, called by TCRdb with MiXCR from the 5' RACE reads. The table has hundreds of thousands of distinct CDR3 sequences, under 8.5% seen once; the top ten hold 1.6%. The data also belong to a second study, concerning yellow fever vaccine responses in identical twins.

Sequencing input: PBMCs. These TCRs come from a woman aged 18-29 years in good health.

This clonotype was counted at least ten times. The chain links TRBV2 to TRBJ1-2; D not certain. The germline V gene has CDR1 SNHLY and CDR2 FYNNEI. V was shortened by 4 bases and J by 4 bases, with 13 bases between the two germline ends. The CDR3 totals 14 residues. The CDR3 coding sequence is TGTGCCAGCAGTGTCCAACCCCGCGGCTATGGCTACACCTTC. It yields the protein CASSVQPRGYGYTF.

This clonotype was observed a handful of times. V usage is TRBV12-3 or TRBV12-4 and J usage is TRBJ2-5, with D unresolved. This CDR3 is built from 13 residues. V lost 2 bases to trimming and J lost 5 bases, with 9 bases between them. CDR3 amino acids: CASSLRPSETQYF. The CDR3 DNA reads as TGTGCCAGCAGTTTACGTCCTTCGGAGACCCAGTACTTC.

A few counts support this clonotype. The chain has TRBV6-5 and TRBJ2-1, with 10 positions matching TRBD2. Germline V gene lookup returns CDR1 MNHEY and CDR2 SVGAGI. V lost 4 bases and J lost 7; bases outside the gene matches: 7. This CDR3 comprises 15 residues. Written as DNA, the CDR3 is TGTGCCAGCAGTTTTGGTACTAGCGGGGTTAATGAGCAGTTCTTC. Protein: CASSFGTSGVNEQFF.

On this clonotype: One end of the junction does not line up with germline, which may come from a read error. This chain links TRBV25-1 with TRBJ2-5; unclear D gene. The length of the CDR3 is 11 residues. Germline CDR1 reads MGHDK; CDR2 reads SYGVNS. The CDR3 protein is CTSSIQETQYF. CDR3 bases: TGTACCAGCAGTATCCAAGAGACCCAGTACTTC.

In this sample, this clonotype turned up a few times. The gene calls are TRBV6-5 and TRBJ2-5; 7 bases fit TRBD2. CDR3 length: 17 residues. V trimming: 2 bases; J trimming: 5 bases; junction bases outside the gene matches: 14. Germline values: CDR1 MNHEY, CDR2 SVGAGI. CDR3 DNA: TGTGCCAGCAGTTACACGGTGACTAGCCTCTCGGGGGAGACCCAGTACTTC. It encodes CASSYTVTSLSGETQYF.

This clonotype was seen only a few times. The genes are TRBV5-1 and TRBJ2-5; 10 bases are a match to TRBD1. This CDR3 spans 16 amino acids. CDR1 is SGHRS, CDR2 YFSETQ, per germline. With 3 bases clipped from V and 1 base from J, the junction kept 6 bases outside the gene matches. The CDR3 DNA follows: TGCGCCAGCAGCTGGGGACAGGGGACTACCCAAGAGACCCAGTACTTC. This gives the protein CASSWGQGTTQETQYF.

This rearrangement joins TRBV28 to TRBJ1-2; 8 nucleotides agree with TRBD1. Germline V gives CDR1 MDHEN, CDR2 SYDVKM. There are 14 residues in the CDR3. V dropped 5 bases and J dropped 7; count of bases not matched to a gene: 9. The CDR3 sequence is CASSPQGASGGYTF. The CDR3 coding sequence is TGTGCCAGCAGTCCTCAGGGGGCCTCTGGTGGCTACACCTTC.

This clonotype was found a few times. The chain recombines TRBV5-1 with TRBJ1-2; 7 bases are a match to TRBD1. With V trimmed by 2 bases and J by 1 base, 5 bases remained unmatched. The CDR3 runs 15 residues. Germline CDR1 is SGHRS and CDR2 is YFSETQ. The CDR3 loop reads CASSFSQGDNYGYTF. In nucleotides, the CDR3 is TGCGCCAGCAGCTTCAGTCAGGGGGATAACTATGGCTACACCTTC.

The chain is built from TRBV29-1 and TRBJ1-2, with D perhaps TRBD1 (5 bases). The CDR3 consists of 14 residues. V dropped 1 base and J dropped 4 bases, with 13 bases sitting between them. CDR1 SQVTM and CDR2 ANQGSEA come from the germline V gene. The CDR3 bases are TGCAGCGTTGAAGCGGGGGGAGTTTCCTATGGCTACACCTTC. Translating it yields CSVEAGGVSYGYTF. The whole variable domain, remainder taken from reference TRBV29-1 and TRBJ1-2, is SAVISQKPSRDICQRGTSLTIQCQVDSQVTMMFWYRQQPGQSLTLIATANQGSEATYESGFVIDKFPISRPNLTFSTLTVSNMSPEDSSIYLCSVEAGGVSYGYTFGSGTRLTVV.